Reported below is one T cell receptor (beta chain). Its antigen is as yet unknown. The data originate from a study of monozygotic twins with inflammatory bowel disease. Study-wide results and caveats: Support for any single strong IBD-associated signal or clonotype was not found.

Germline CDR1 and CDR2: SQVTM and ANQGSEA. The CDR3 has 11 amino acids. Whole-blood total RNA was extracted without T cell sorting. Making each TCR library took 3,000 to 4,000 ng of total RNA. TCRdb reworked the 5' RACE reads into one entry per CDR3 protein, no DNA. This repertoire includes 150,000 to 200,000 distinct CDR3 sequences. This sequence joins TRBV29-1 and TRBJ2-2. The sequenced material came from blood. The TCR sequence derives from a human donor with ulcerative colitis or Crohn's disease, or a healthy co-twin of an affected twin (not recorded which). The chain's CDR3 is CSVVLLEELFF.